The 17 T cell receptor beta chains below were found in one sample sequenced in a study of CD8 T cells in ankylosing spondylitis. TCRdb reprocessed the 5' RACE reads via MiXCR and lists one record per CDR3 protein. The table lists 50,000 to 70,000 distinct CDR3 sequences, over 5% of them singletons. Sequenced material: synovial fluid, either unsorted or a sorted T cell fraction (not recorded which). Every receptor here comes from a male donor with ankylosing spondylitis.

This clonotype was observed at least ten times. The rearrangement uses TRBV19 and TRBJ2-1; D is possibly TRBD2 (5 bases). Germline V gene data show CDR1 as LNHDA and CDR2 as SQIVND (reference sequence). Trimming left V 10 bases short and J 6 bases short, with 16 bases between. The CDR3 is 13 residues long. In DNA, the CDR3 is TGTGCCACGACTACCCTCGGAGGCAATGAGCAGTTCTTC. It translates to CATTTLGGNEQFF.

The sample holds many counts of this clonotype. V gene TRBV7-3 combines with J gene TRBJ2-3; 8 positions agree with TRBD1. The CDR3 covers 14 residues. Germline CDR1 SGHTA, CDR2 FQGTGA. The V and J ends lost 3 bases and 6 bases, in that order; junction bases with no gene match: 5. The CDR3 loop reads CASSFSGGRDTQYF. The CDR3 DNA sequence: TGTGCCAGCAGCTTTTCAGGGGGCAGGGATACGCAGTATTTT.

The rearrangement links TRBV20-1 to TRBJ1-1; weak D call: TRBD1 (6 bases). Trimming pared 8 bases from V and 3 bases from J, leaving 25 bases between. The CDR3 is made up of 16 amino acids. The germline CDR1 and CDR2 sequences are DFQATT and SNEGSKA (reference sequence). The CDR3 DNA reads as TGCAGTTCATATAAACCCGGCAGGGGTTTCGACACTGAAGCTTTCTTT. It encodes CSSYKPGRGFDTEAFF.

In its sample, this clonotype was seen a few times. The chain combines TRBV10-2 with TRBJ1-2; no clear D gene. The ends were cut back, 2 bases at V and 8 bases at J, with 12 bases in the middle. The CDR3 is 13 residues long. The V gene's germline CDR1 is WSHSY and CDR2 SAAADI. The CDR3 region is CASSEGGRTGYTF. The CDR3 nucleotides read TGCGCCAGCAGTGAGGGTGGCAGAACAGGCTACACCTTC.

By proportion, this clonotype is medium-sized. The chain uses TRBV7-8 and TRBJ2-1, with TRBD1 as a possible D gene (6 bases). The CDR3 length is 14 residues. Deletions cut 2 bases from V and 6 bases from J, with 11 bases between. Germline V gives CDR1 SGHVS, CDR2 FQNEAQ. The chain's CDR3 is CASSLRARGNEQFF. In DNA form, the CDR3 reads TGTGCCAGCAGCTTACGGGCCAGGGGCAATGAGCAGTTCTTC.

In its sample, this clonotype was seen many times. V gene TRBV30 combines with J gene TRBJ2-3; possibly TRBD1 for D (6 bases). CDR1 is GTSNPN, CDR2 SVGIG, per germline (reference sequence). The CDR3 length is 14 residues. Deletions cut 4 bases from V and 2 bases from J, with 13 bases between. CDR3 in amino acids: CAWNKDRNTDTQYF. Here the CDR3 DNA reads TGTGCCTGGAATAAGGACAGAAACACAGATACGCAGTATTTT.

Only a few counts were recorded for this clonotype. The gene calls are TRBV11-3 and TRBJ2-7, with 10 bases identical to TRBD2. The germline CDR1 and CDR2 sequences are SGHNT and YENEEA. The CDR3 runs 14 residues. J gave up 4 bases and V 6 bases, and 6 bases lay outside the gene matches. The CDR3 DNA sequence: TGTGCCAGCAGACAAGCGGGAGGGATGTACGAGCAGTACTTC. Its translation: CASRQAGGMYEQYF.

This clonotype was counted only a few times. The chain recombines TRBV6-2 or TRBV6-3 with TRBJ1-5, with D possibly being TRBD1 (6 bases). Trimming stripped 6 bases from V and 3 bases from J, with 12 bases between. The CDR3 spans 14 residues. Germline lookup yields CDR1 MNHEY and CDR2 SVGEGT. CDR3 bases: TGTGCCAGCAGAGACGGACAGCACAATCAGCCCCAGCATTTT. This encodes CASRDGQHNQPQHF.

In this sample, this clonotype turned up many times. The chain joins TRBV7-2 to TRBJ2-1; D is unclear. The CDR3 has 15 residues. V lost 5 bases and J 2 bases, leaving 13 bases between the germline ends. Germline V gives CDR1 SGHTA, CDR2 FQGNSA. The CDR3 loop reads CASSREAETYNEQFF. In nucleotides, the CDR3 is TGTGCCAGCAGCCGAGAAGCTGAGACCTACAATGAGCAGTTCTTC.

This clonotype turned up a few times. The rearrangement links TRBV5-1 to TRBJ1-2, with 7 bases identical to TRBD1. The CDR3 is made up of 15 amino acids. The V and J ends lost 2 bases and 6 bases, in that order; junction bases with no gene match: 10. From germline, CDR1 is SGHRS and CDR2 YFSETQ. In DNA, the CDR3 is TGCGCCAGCAGCTTTGGTAGGACAGGCCGTAATGGCTACACCTTC. This translates into CASSFGRTGRNGYTF.

Ten or more counts support this clonotype. This chain links TRBV5-1 with TRBJ2-1; D is uncertain. Trimming took off 0 bases at V and 8 bases at J, with 12 bases between the two ends. Germline lookup yields CDR1 SGHRS and CDR2 YFSETQ. This CDR3 has 14 amino acids. DNA of the CDR3: TGCGCCAGCAGCTTGGCTAGTCAGATCGATGAGCAGTTCTTC. This translates into CASSLASQIDEQFF.

This clonotype was seen ten or more times. The chain uses TRBV29-1 and TRBJ2-7; no definite D call. Germline CDR1 reads SQVTM; CDR2 reads ANQGSEA. The CDR3 spans 11 residues. Trimming removed 4 bases at V and 4 bases at J, with 8 bases between. The CDR3 DNA reads as TGCAGCGTTGGAGACGATTACGAGCAGTACTTC. It specifies CSVGDDYEQYF.

This clonotype was recorded many times. This chain uses TRBV7-9 with TRBJ2-2; the D gene is possibly TRBD2 (5 bases). Germline loops: CDR1 SEHNR, CDR2 FQNEAQ (reference sequence). The CDR3 has 17 residues. Trimming cost V 4 bases and J 4 bases, with 19 bases left between them. For the CDR3, the DNA is TGTGCCAGCAGCTCCCCAAGGCTGTACGCGGGCACCGGGGAGCTGTTTTTT. Its protein product is CASSSPRLYAGTGELFF.

This clonotype was detected a few times. The chain carries TRBV6-2 or TRBV6-3 and TRBJ1-3; 8 nucleotides align to TRBD1. The CDR3 has 20 residues. The V segment lost 2 bases and the J segment 0 bases; nucleotides outside the gene matches: 15. CDR1 is MNHEY and CDR2 is SVGEGT in the germline V gene. CDR3 amino acids: CASSYIFPGQEIFSGNTIYF. DNA of the CDR3: TGTGCCAGCAGTTACATTTTCCCGGGACAGGAAATTTTCTCTGGAAACACCATATATTTT.

This clonotype was seen at least ten times. The V gene is TRBV7-2, the J gene TRBJ1-4, with D possibly matching TRBD1 (6 bases). Deletions cut 5 bases from V and 0 bases from J, with 13 bases between. CDR3 length: 16 residues. Germline V gene lookup returns CDR1 SGHTA and CDR2 FQGNSA. The chain's CDR3 is CASSDKGGATNEKLFF. Here the CDR3 DNA reads TGTGCCAGCAGCGATAAAGGGGGGGCAACTAATGAAAAACTGTTTTTT. The entire variable domain, with the rest obtained from reference TRBV7-2 and TRBJ1-4, is as follows: GAGVSQSPSNKVTEKGKDVELRCDPISGHTALYWYRQSLGQGLEFLIYFQGNSAPDKSGLPSDRFSAERTGGSVSTLTIQRTQQEDSAVYLCASSDKGGATNEKLFFGSGTQLSVL.

At least ten counts were recorded for this clonotype. This chain uses TRBV20-1 with TRBJ2-7, with D possibly called TRBD1 or TRBD2 (5 bases each). Germline values: CDR1 DFQATT, CDR2 SNEGSKA (reference sequence). CDR3 length: 13 amino acids. V lost 1 base and J 0 bases, leaving 7 bases between the germline ends. CDR3 amino acids: CSARAGRSYEQYF. DNA for the CDR3: TGCAGTGCTAGAGCGGGGCGCTCCTACGAGCAGTACTTC.

The gene calls are TRBV15 and TRBJ2-7; the match to TRBD2 covers 7 bases. CDR1 is LNHNV and CDR2 is YYDKDF in the germline V gene (reference sequence). The CDR3 extends over 14 amino acids. V shed 2 bases and J 2 bases; nucleotides not matched to a gene: 3. The CDR3 DNA sequence: TGTGCCACCAGCAGACTAGCGGAGACCTACGAGCAGTACTTC. It encodes CATSRLAETYEQYF. Using reference TRBV15 and TRBJ2-7 for the parts outside the CDR3, the full variable domain is DAMVIQNPRYQVTQFGKPVTLSCSQTLNHNVMYWYQQKSSQAPKLLFHYYDKDFNNEADTPDNFQSRRPNTSFCFLDIRSPGLGDTAMYLCATSRLAETYEQYFGPGTRLTVT.